This record looks at one T cell receptor (beta chain) sequence and its context. Antigen: not known. CDR1 SGHRS and CDR2 YFSETQ come from the germline V gene. Trimming stripped 4 bases from V and 4 bases from J, with 11 bases between. CDR3 length equals 14 residues. This specimen belongs to a study of cytomegalovirus exposure and HLA in healthy donors. Study-wide points: Some V segments, TRBV6-2 and TRBV6-3 among them, were indistinguishable and were therefore excluded.

PCR employed 60 Vbeta and 13 Jbeta primers. Some clones are missing from TCRdb's copy, which holds only in-frame ones; the method was immunoSEQ multiplex PCR. The data show fewer than 150,000 clones, around 77% seen once. Sequencing was done on a sample of PBMCs. This sequence joins TRBV5-1 and TRBJ2-2; D may be TRBD2 (5 bases). This clonotype originated in a man aged 45-60 years in good health and CMV-seropositive. CDR3 nucleotide sequence: TGCGCCAGCAGCCTTACGAGGGTCACCGGGGAGCTGTTTTTT. It translates to CASSLTRVTGELFF.